This TCR beta chain is from a study of beta chain features in type 1 diabetes. This clone came up a few times. cDNA synthesis used the whole RNA isolate, giving expressed TCRB sequences. This table comes from immunoSEQ multiplex PCR, and its TCRdb copy is limited to in-frame clones, with some not included. The sample yields hundreds of thousands of clones, 9.6% seen once. The CDR3 extends over 13 amino acids. Germline V gene lookup returns CDR1 MNHEY and CDR2 SVGAGI. V dropped 8 bases and J dropped 1; count of bases not matched to a gene: 5. Sorted cells reached over 95% purity in every population. This TCR was recovered from a woman between 18 and 30 years old in good health. V gene TRBV6-5 combines with J gene TRBJ2-7; the match to TRBD2 covers 7 bases. The source material was naive CD4+ T cells from blood. The CDR3 DNA is TGTGCCAGCCGGGACTATAATTCCTACGAGCAGTACTTC. It translates to CASRDYNSYEQYF.